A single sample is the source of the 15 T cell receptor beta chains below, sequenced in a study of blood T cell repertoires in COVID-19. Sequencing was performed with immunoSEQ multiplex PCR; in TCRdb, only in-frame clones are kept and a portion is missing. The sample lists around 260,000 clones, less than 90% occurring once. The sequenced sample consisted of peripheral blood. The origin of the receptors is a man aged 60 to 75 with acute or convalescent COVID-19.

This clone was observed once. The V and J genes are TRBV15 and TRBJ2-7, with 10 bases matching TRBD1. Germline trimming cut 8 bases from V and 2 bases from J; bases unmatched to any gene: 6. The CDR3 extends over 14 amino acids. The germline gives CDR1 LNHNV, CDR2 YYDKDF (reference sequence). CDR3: CATCRDRGPYEQYF. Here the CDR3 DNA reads TGTGCCACCTGCCGGGACAGGGGCCCCTACGAGCAGTACTTC.

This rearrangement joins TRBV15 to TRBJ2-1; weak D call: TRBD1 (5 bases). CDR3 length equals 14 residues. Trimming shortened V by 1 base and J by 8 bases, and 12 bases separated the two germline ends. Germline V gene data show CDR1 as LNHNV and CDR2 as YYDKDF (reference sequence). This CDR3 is CATSRAGPGYEQFF. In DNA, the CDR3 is TGTGCCACCAGCAGAGCGGGCCCAGGGTATGAGCAGTTCTTC.

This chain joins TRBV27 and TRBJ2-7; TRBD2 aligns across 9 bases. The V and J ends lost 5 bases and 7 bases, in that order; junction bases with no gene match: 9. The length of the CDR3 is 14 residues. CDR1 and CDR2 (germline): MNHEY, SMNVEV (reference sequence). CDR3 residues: CASSLLAGLGEQYF. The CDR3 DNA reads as TGTGCCAGCAGTCTGCTAGCGGGATTGGGAGAGCAGTACTTC.

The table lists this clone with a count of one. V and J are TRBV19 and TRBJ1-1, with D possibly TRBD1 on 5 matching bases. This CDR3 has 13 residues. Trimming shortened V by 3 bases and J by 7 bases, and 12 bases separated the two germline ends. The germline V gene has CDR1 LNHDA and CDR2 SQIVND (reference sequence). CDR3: CASSISLQDEAFF. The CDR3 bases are TGTGCCAGTAGTATTTCCCTACAGGATGAAGCTTTCTTT.

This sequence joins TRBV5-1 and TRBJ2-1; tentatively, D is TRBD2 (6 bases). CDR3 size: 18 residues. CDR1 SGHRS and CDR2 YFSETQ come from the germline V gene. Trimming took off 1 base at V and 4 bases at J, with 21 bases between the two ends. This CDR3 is CASSLMRAGLARYNEQFF. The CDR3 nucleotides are TGCGCCAGCAGCTTGATGAGGGCGGGGTTAGCAAGATACAATGAGCAGTTCTTC.

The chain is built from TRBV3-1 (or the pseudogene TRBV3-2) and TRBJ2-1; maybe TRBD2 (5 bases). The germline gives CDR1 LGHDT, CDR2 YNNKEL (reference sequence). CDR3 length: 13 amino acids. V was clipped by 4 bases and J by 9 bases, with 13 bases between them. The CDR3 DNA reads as TGTGCCAGCAGCCGGGAAGGAAGCGGTGAGCAGTTCTTC. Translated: CASSREGSGEQFF.

CDR3 region: CASSVGGSGASYEQFF. The CDR3 DNA reads as TGTGCCAGCAGCGTAGGGGGAAGCGGGGCGAGTTATGAGCAGTTCTTC. The genes are TRBV9 and TRBJ2-1; 7 bases fit TRBD2. The ends lost 0 bases at V and 8 bases at J; junction bases unmatched: 11. The CDR3 is 16 amino acids. Germline V gene sequence: CDR1 SGDLS, CDR2 YYNGEE.

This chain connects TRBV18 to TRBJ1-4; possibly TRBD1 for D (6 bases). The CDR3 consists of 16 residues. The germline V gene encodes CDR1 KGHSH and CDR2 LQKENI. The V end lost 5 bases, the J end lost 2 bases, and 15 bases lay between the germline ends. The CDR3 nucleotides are TGTGCCAGCTCATTGTTTGCAGGGGACACTAATGAAAAACTGTTTTTT. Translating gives CASSLFAGDTNEKLFF.

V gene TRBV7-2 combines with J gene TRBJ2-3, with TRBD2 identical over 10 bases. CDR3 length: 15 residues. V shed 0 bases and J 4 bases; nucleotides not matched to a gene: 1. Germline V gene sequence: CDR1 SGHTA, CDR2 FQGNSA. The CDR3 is CASSLALAGADTQYF. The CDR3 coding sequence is TGTGCCAGCAGCTTAGCCCTAGCGGGAGCAGATACGCAGTATTTT.

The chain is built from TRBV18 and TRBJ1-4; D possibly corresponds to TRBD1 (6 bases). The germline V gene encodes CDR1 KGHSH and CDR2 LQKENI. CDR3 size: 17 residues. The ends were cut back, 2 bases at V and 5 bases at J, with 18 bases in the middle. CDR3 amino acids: CASSPNPKTGHNEKLFF. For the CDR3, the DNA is TGTGCCAGCTCACCAAACCCCAAGACAGGACACAATGAAAAACTGTTTTTT.

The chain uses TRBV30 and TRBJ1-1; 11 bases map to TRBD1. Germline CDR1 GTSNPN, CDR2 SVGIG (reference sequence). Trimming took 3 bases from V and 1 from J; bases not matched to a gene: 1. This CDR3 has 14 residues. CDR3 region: CAWRGQGANTEAFF. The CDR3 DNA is TGTGCCTGGAGAGGACAGGGGGCGAACACTGAAGCTTTCTTT.

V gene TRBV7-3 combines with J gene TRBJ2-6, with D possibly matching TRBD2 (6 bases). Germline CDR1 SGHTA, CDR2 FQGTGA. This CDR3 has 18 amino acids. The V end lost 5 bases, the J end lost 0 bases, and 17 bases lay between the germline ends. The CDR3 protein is CASSPAGTGFSGANVLTF. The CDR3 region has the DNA TGTGCCAGCAGCCCAGCCGGGACTGGGTTCTCTGGGGCCAACGTCCTGACTTTC.

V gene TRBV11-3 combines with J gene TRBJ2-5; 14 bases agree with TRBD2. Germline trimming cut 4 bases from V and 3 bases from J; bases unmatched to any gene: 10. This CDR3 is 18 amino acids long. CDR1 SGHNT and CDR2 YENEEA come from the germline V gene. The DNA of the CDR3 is TGTGCCAGCAGCTCAGGAGGACTAGCGGGGGGTCTTAAAGAGACCCAGTACTTC. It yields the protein CASSSGGLAGGLKETQYF.

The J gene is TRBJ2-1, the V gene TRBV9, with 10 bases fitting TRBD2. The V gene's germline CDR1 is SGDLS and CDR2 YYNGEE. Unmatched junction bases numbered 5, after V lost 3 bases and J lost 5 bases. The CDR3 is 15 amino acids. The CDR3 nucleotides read TGTGCCAGCAGCGCTAGCGGGAGTTCCCACAATGAGCAGTTCTTC. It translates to CASSASGSSHNEQFF. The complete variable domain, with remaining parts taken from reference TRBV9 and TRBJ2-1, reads DSGVTQTPKHLITATGQRVTLRCSPRSGDLSVYWYQQSLDQGLQFLIQYYNGEERAKGNILERFSAQQFPDLHSELNLSSLELGDSALYFCASSASGSSHNEQFFGPGTRLTVL.

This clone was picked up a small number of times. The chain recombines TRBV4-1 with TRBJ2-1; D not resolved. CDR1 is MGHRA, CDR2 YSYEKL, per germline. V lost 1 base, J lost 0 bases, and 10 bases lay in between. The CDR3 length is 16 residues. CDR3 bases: TGCGCCAGCAGCCAAGCAGGCCTGCGCTCCTACAATGAGCAGTTCTTC. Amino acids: CASSQAGLRSYNEQFF.